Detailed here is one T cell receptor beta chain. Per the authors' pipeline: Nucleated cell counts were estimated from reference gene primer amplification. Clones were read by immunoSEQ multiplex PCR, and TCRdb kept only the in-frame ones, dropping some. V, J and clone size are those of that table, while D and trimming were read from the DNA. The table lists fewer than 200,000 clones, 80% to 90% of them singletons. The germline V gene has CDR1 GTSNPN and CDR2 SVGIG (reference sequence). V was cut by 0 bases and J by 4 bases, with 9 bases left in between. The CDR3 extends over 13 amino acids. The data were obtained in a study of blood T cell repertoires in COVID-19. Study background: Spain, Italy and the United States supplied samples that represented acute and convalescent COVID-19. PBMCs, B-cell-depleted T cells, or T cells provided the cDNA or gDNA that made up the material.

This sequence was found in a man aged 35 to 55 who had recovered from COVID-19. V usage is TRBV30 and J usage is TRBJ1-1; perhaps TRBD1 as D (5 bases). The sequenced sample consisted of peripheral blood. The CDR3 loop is CAWSVMGGTEAFF. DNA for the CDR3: TGTGCCTGGAGTGTGATGGGGGGCACTGAAGCTTTCTTT.